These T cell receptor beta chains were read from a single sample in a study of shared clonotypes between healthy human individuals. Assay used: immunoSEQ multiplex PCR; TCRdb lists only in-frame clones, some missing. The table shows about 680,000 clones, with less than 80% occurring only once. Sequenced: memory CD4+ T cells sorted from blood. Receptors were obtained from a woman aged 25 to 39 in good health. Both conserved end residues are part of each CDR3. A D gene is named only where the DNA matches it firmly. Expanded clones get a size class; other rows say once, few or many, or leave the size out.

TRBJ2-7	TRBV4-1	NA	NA	CASSQEFTQGYEQYF	TGCGCCAGCAGCCAAGAATTCACCCAGGGCTACGAGCAGTACTTC
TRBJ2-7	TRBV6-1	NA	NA	CASSVGHLSSYEQYF	TGTGCCAGCAGTGTTGGGCATTTGAGCTCCTACGAGCAGTACTTC
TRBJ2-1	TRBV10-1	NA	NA	CASSVDYNNEQFF	TGCGCCAGCAGTGTCGACTATAACAATGAGCAGTTCTTC
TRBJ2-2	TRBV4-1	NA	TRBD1	CASSQDKWQGVAGELFF	TGCGCCAGCAGCCAAGATAAATGGCAGGGGGTGGCCGGGGAGCTGTTTTTT
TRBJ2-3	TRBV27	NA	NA	CASSLSVGADTQYF	TGTGCCAGCAGTTTATCCGTTGGCGCAGATACGCAGTATTTT
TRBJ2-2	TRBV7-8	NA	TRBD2	CASSSGGARLSGELFF	TGTGCCAGCAGCTCGGGAGGAGCTAGGTTATCCGGGGAGCTGTTTTTT
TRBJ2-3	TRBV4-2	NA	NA	CASSQDGGRGTDTQYF	TGTGCCAGCAGCCAAGACGGAGGGCGGGGCACAGATACGCAGTATTTT
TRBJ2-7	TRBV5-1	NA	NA	CASSSGLFAYEQYF	TGCGCCAGCAGCTCAGGACTCTTTGCGTACGAGCAGTACTTC
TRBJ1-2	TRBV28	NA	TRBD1	CASRGQGANYGYTF	TGTGCCAGCAGGGGACAGGGGGCAAACTATGGCTACACCTTC
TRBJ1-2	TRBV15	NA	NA	CATSKASYGYTF	TGTGCCACCAGCAAAGCGAGCTATGGCTACACCTTC
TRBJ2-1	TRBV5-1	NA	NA	CASSEDSNSYNEQFF	TGCGCCAGCAGTGAGGACTCAAACTCCTACAATGAGCAGTTCTTC
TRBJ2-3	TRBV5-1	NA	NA	CASSLEISSTDTQYF	TGCGCCAGCAGCTTAGAAATTTCTAGCACAGATACGCAGTATTTT
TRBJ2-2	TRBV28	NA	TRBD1	CASSFETGPSGELFF	TGTGCCAGCAGTTTCGAGACAGGGCCTAGTGGGGAGCTGTTTTTT
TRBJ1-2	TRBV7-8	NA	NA	CASSLTGEINYGYTF	TGTGCCAGCAGCTTAACCGGGGAGATTAACTATGGCTACACCTTC
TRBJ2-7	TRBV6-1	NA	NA	CASSPYTGGSYEQYF	TGTGCCAGCAGTCCCTATACAGGAGGCTCCTACGAGCAGTACTTC
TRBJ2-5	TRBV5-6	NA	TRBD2	CASSRGLATETQYF	TGTGCCAGCAGTCGGGGACTAGCTACAGAGACCCAGTACTTC
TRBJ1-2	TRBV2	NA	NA	CASSRTFLAVSTF	TGTGCCAGCAGTCGGACATTTTTGGCAGTCAGCACCTTC
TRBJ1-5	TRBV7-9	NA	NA	CASSRAQAQPQHF	TGTGCCAGCAGCCGAGCCCAGGCCCAGCCCCAGCATTTT
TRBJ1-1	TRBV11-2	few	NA	CASSPIKGNRNTEAFF	TGTGCCAGCAGCCCTATCAAGGGCAACCGGAACACTGAAGCTTTCTTT
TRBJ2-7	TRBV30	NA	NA	CAWIGGASREQYF	TGTGCCTGGATTGGGGGGGCGAGTCGCGAGCAGTACTTC
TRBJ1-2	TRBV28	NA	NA	CASRSSEGRDGYTF	TGTGCCAGCAGGTCCTCTGAGGGTCGGGATGGCTACACCTTC
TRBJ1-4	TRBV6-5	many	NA	CASSYSSTFNEKLFF	TGTGCCAGCAGTTACTCGAGCACCTTTAATGAAAAACTGTTTTTT
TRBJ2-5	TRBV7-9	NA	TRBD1	CASRTMDRGGQETQYF	TGTGCCAGCAGAACTATGGACAGGGGTGGACAAGAGACCCAGTACTTC
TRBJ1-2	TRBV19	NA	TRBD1	CASSIEEGANYGYTF	TGTGCCAGTAGTATAGAGGAGGGGGCGAACTATGGCTACACCTTC
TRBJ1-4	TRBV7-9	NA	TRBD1	CASSLAGVGQGHTLVKLFF	TGTGCCAGCAGCTTAGCTGGAGTCGGACAGGGGCACACCCTTGTAAAACTGTTTTTT
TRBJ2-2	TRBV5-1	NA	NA	CASSFHPANTGELFF	TGCGCCAGCAGCTTTCACCCCGCGAACACCGGGGAGCTGTTTTTT
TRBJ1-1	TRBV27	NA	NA	CASSTDSYTEAFF	TGTGCCAGCAGTACGGACAGCTACACTGAAGCTTTCTTT
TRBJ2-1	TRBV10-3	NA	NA	CAIRPFSWDEQFF	TGTGCCATCAGGCCGTTTTCTTGGGATGAGCAGTTCTTC
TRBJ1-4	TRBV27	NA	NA	CASSWGTTNEKLFF	TGTGCCAGCTCGTGGGGGACAACTAATGAAAAACTGTTTTTT
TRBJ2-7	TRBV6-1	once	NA	CASGPYTYEQYF	TGTGCCAGCGGGCCATATACCTACGAGCAGTACTTC
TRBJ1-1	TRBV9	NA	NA	CASSTAPTGNTEAFF	TGTGCCAGCAGCACGGCCCCGACAGGGAACACTGAAGCTTTCTTT
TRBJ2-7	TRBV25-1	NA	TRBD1	CASSDEGQVVFYEQYF	TGTGCCAGCAGTGACGAGGGACAGGTCGTTTTCTACGAGCAGTACTTC
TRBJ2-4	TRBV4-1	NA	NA	CASSQDESGLAKNIQYF	TGCGCCAGCAGCCAAGATGAGAGCGGGCTAGCCAAAAACATTCAGTACTTC
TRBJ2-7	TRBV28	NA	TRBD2	CATAPSGRQEQYF	TGTGCCACCGCTCCTAGCGGGAGGCAAGAGCAGTACTTC
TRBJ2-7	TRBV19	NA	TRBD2	CASSIRLAGPYEQYF	TGTGCCAGTAGTATCAGACTAGCGGGTCCCTACGAGCAGTACTTC
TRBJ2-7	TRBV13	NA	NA	CASSPGSRAYEQYF	TGTGCCAGCAGTCCGGGGAGTAGAGCGTACGAGCAGTACTTC
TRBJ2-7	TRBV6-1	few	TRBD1	CASSERQGRTYEQYF	TGTGCCAGCAGTGAGAGACAGGGAAGGACCTACGAGCAGTACTTC